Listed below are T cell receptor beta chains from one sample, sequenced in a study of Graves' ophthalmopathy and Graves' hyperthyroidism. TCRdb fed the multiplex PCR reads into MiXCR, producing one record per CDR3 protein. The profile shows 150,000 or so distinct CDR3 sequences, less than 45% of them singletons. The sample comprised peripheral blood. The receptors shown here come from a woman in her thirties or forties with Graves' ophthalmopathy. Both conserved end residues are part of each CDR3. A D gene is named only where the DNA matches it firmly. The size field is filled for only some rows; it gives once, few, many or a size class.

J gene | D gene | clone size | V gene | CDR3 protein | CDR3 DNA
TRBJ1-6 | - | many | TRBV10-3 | CAISEGPRHSPLHF | TGTGCCATCAGTGAGGGACCACGGCATTCACCCCTCCACTTT
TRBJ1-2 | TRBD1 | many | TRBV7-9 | CASSRQGSYGYTF | TGTGCCAGCAGCCGACAGGGGAGCTATGGCTACACCTTC
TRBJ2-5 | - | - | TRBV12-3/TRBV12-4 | CASSLETSRQTQYF | TGTGCCAGCAGTTTAGAGACTAGTAGGCAGACCCAGTACTTC
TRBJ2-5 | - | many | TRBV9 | CASSAGTPQGAQYF | TGTGCCAGCAGCGCCGGGACTCCGCAAGGGGCCCAGTACTTC
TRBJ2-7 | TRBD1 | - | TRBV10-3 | CAISEGDRGRIKYF | TGTGCCATCAGTGAAGGGGACAGGGGGCGGATAAAGTACTTC
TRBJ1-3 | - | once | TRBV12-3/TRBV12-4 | CASSTLRGYSTIYF | TGTGCCAGCAGTACACTACGGGGGTATAGCACCATATATTTT
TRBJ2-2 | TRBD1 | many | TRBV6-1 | CATRGDREGTGELFF | TGTGCCACCCGGGGGGACAGGGAGGGCACCGGGGAGCTGTTTTTT
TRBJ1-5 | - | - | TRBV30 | CAWSLGLSQPQHF | TGTGCCTGGTCCCTTGGGCTGAGTCAGCCCCAGCATTTT
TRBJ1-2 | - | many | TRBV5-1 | CASSWTTDISTGYTF | TGCGCCAGCAGCTGGACGACGGACATCTCGACTGGCTACACCTTC
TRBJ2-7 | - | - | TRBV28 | CASSLPGISEQYF | TGTGCCAGCAGTCTTCCAGGGATTAGCGAGCAGTACTTC
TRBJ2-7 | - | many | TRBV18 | CASSPGQQASYEQYF | TGTGCCAGCTCACCCGGGCAGCAAGCCTCCTACGAGCAGTACTTC
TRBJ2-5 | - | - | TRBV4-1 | CASSTLLEGLVRTQYF | TGCGCCAGCAGCACCCTCCTTGAAGGGCTGGTGAGGACCCAGTACTTC
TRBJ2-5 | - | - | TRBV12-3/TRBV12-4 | CASGGTRPAGTQYF | TGTGCCAGCGGGGGGACAAGACCGGCGGGGACCCAGTACTTC